This TCR beta chain emerged from a study of cytomegalovirus exposure and HLA in healthy donors. For the study at large: Ancestry clustering placed 70% to 90% of about 400 genotyped donors in the Caucasian-associated cluster. Findings and limits, study-wide: Cytomegalovirus-associated TCR beta chains were listed, numbering some 170. Later work found most CMV-associated TCR beta chains apparently HLA-restricted.

This clone was picked up a small number of times. The antigen remains unidentified. In the PCR, 60 Vbeta and 13 Jbeta primers were used. Original handling: Later, 65 million to 85 million unique TCR beta chains were counted in an analysis, and approximately 10 million of them were shared. Only in-frame clones appear in the TCRdb table, and some are missing; sequencing was by immunoSEQ multiplex PCR. Clone size and the V and J calls come from that table; the DNA yielded D and trimming. The sample lists 200,000 to 250,000 clones, over 65% occurring once. The CDR3 has 15 residues. CDR1 and CDR2 (germline): MNHNS, SASEGT. V trimming: 6 bases; J trimming: 4 bases; junction bases outside the gene matches: 6.

The sequence was obtained from a man younger than 35 in good health and CMV-seronegative. The chain carries TRBV6-1 and TRBJ2-1; 10 bases agree with TRBD2. Material: PBMCs. This chain's CDR3 is CASRNLAGAYNEQFF. The CDR3, as DNA: TGTGCCAGCAGAAATCTAGCGGGAGCATACAATGAGCAGTTCTTC.